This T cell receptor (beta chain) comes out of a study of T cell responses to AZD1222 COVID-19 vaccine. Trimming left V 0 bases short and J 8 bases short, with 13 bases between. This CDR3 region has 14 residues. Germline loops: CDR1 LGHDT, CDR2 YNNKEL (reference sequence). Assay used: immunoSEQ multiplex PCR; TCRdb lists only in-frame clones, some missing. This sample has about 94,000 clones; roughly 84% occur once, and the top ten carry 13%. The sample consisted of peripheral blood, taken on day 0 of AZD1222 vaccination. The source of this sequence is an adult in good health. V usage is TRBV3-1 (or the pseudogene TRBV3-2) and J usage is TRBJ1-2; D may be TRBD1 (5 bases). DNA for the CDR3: TGTGCCAGCAGCCAAGAAGGACAAATAAGGGGCTACACCTTC. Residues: CASSQEGQIRGYTF.